This T cell receptor (beta chain) originates from a study of blood T cell repertoires in COVID-19. Turning to the study itself: The United States, Italy and Spain supplied acute and convalescent COVID-19 samples. From T cells, B-cell-depleted T cells, or PBMCs came the material, which was cDNA or gDNA.

Followed over time, Seattle patients had been enrolled while infection was active. The trim removed 5 bases at V and 6 bases at J, leaving 1 base unmatched. CDR3 length equals 13 residues. Germline CDR1 is MNHEY and CDR2 is SVGAGI. Original handling: Amplifying reference gene primers gave estimates of nucleated cell counts. Here immunoSEQ multiplex PCR was the method, and the copy in TCRdb shows in-frame clones only, minus some. D and trimming come from the DNA, and the V and J calls and clone size come from that table. The data show 180,000 or so clones, 65% to 85% seen once. This TCR was recovered from a woman aged 35 to 49 with COVID-19, enrolled during active disease. Sequencing was performed on peripheral blood. V gene TRBV6-5 combines with J gene TRBJ1-6; 7 bases map to TRBD1. CDR3 loop: CASSNRGNSPLHF. As DNA, the CDR3 is TGTGCCAGCAGTAACAGGGGTAATTCACCCCTCCACTTT.